The following is a T cell receptor (beta chain) sequence with its context. Antigen unknown. Assay: immunoSEQ multiplex PCR; the TCRdb copy retains only in-frame clones and omits some. The sample carries 150,000 to 200,000 clones, roughly 82% recorded once. The data were taken from a study of cytomegalovirus exposure and HLA in healthy donors. Study information: Later, an analysis reported that the 130 or so validation repertoires had used the same platform as the 500 to 750 first-cohort repertoires.

The CDR3 contains 15 residues. Losses at the gene ends were 0 bases for V and 3 bases for J; bases not matched to a gene: 5. The germline V gene has CDR1 LNHNV and CDR2 YYDKDF (reference sequence). Study-wide results and caveats: A list of 164 TCR beta chains associated with cytomegalovirus was given. The finding came from a later analysis; first-cohort TCR clusters tended to co-occur in the 90 to 150 validation repertoires. Accounts indicate the classifier identified cytomegalovirus status with strong specificity and sensitivity.

Material: PBMCs. This receptor was obtained from a man aged 18 to 30 in good health and CMV-seropositive. The chain carries TRBV15 and TRBJ2-7; 7 bases are shared with TRBD2. CDR3: CATSRDSAGVYEQYF. The CDR3 region has the DNA TGTGCCACCAGCAGAGATTCCGCGGGGGTCTACGAGCAGTACTTC.